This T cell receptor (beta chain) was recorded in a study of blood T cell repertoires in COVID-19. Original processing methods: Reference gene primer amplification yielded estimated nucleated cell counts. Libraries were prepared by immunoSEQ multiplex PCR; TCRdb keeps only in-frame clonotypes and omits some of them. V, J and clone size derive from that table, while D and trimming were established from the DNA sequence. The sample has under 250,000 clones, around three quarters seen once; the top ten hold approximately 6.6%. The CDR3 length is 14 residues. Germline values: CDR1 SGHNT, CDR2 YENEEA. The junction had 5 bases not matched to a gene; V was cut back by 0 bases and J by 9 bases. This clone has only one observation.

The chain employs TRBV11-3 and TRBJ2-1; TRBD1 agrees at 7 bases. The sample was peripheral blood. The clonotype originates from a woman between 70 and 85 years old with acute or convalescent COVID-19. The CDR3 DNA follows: TGTGCCAGCAGCTTAGACCAGGCAGGGGGTGAGCAGTTCTTC. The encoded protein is CASSLDQAGGEQFF.